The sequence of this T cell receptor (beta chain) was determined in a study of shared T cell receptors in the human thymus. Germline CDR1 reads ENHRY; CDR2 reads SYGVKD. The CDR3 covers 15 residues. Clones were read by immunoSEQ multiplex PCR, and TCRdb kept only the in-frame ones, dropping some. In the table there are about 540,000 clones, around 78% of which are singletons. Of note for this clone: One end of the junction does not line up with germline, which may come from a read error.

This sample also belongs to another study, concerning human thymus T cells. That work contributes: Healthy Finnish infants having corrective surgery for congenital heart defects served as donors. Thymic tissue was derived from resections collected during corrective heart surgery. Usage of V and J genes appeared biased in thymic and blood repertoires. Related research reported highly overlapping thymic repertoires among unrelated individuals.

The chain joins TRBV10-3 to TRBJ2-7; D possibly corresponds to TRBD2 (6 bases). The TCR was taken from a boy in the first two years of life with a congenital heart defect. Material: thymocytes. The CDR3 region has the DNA TGTGCCATCAGTGAGTCGAGGCGGGACTCCTCCGAGCAGTACTTC. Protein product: CAISESRRDSSEQYF.